The clone carrying this TCR beta chain has a handful of counts. The sample comes from a study of blood T cell repertoires in COVID-19. Study background: COVID-19 samples, acute and convalescent, were from the United States, Italy and Spain. Sample material is recorded as cDNA or gDNA derived from T cells, B-cell-depleted T cells, or PBMCs.

Authors' processing steps: Reference gene primer amplification gave estimated nucleated cell counts. Sequenced by immunoSEQ multiplex PCR; TCRdb stores in-frame clones only, minus some. V, J and clone size are those of that table, while D and trimming were read from the DNA. Here the sample spans roughly 200,000 clones, around 90% being singletons. CDR3 size: 14 residues. V was trimmed by 5 bases and J by 4 bases, leaving 12 bases between them. Per the germline V gene, CDR1 is MNHEY and CDR2 is SVGAGI. The sample was peripheral blood. This TCR derives from a man aged 50 to 60 with acute or convalescent COVID-19. This chain connects TRBV6-5 to TRBJ1-5, with a possible D match to TRBD1 (6 bases). CDR3 protein: CASSPRGRNQPQHF. The CDR3 DNA reads TGTGCCAGCAGTCCCAGGGGAAGGAATCAGCCCCAGCATTTT.